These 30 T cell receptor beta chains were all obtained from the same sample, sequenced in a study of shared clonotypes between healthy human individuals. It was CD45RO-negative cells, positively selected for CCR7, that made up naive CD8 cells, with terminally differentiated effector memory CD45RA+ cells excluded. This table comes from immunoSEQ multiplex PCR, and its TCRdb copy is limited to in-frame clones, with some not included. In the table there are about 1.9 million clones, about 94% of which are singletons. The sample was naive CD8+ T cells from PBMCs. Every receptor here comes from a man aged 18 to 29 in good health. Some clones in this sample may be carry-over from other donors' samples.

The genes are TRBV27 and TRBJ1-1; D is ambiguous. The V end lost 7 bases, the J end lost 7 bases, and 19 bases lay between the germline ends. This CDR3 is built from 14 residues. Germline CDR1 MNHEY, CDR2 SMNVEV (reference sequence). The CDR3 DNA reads TGTGCCAGCATATCTGCCAGGTTGTCAAGTGAAGCTTTCTTT. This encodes CASISARLSSEAFF.

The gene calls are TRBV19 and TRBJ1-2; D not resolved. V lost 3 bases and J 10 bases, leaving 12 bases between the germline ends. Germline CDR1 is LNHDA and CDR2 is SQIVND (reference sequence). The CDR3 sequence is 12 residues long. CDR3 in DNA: TGTGCCAGTAGTATTGGCCGGGTAGACTACACCTTC. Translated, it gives CASSIGRVDYTF.

This CDR3 is CASSPSGGRKAYNEQFF. The CDR3 DNA sequence: TGTGCCAGCAGCCCCAGTGGGGGGCGAAAGGCCTACAATGAGCAGTTCTTC. The chain employs TRBV13 and TRBJ2-1, with D perhaps assigned TRBD1 or TRBD2 (6 bases each). V was cut by 5 bases and J by 2 bases, with 19 bases left in between. In germline, CDR1 is PRHDT, CDR2 FYEKMQ (reference sequence). The CDR3 is made up of 17 amino acids.

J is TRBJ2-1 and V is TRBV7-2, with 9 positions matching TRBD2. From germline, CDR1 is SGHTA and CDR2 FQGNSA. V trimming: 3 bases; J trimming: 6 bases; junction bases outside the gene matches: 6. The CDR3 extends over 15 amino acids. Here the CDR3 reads CASSLPTSGSNEQFF. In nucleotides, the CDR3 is TGTGCCAGCAGCTTGCCGACTAGCGGTTCCAATGAGCAGTTCTTC. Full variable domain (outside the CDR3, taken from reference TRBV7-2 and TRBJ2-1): GAGVSQSPSNKVTEKGKDVELRCDPISGHTALYWYRQSLGQGLEFLIYFQGNSAPDKSGLPSDRFSAERTGGSVSTLTIQRTQQEDSAVYLCASSLPTSGSNEQFFGPGTRLTVL.

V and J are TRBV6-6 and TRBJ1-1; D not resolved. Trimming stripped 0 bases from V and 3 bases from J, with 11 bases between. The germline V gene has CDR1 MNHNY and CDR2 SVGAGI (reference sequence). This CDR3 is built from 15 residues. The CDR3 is CASSYSSRGDTEAFF. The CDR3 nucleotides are TGTGCCAGCAGTTACTCCTCCCGCGGTGACACTGAAGCTTTCTTT.

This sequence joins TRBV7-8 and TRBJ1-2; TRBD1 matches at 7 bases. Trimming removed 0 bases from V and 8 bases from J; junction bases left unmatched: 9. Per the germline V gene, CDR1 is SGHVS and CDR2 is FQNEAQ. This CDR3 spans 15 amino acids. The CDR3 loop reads CASSLAQTGSNGYTF. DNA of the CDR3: TGTGCCAGCAGCTTAGCCCAGACAGGGTCGAACGGCTACACCTTC.

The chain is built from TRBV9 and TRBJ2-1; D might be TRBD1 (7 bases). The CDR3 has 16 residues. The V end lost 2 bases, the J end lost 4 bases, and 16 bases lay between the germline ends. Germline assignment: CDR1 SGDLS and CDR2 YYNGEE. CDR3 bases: TGTGCCAGCAGCGTGTCCAGACAGGGAGGTTACAATGAGCAGTTCTTC. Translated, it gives CASSVSRQGGYNEQFF.

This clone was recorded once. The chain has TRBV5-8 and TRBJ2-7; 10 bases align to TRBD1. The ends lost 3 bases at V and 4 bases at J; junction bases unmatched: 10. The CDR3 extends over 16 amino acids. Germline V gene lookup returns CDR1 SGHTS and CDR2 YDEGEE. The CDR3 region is CASSWDAGTGEYEQYF. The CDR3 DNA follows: TGTGCCAGCAGCTGGGACGCCGGGACAGGGGAATACGAGCAGTACTTC.

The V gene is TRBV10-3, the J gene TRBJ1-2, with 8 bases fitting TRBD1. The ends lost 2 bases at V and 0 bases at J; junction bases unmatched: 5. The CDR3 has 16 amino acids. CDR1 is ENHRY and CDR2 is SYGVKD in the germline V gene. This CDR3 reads CAISERGQVANYGYTF. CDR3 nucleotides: TGTGCCATCAGTGAGCGGGGACAGGTCGCTAACTATGGCTACACCTTC.

The CDR3 sequence is CASSSDNQPQHF. CDR3 coding DNA: TGTGCCAGCAGCTCAGACAATCAGCCCCAGCATTTT. The chain recombines TRBV13 with TRBJ1-5; D is unresolved. Deletions cut 4 bases from V and 3 bases from J, with 4 bases between. The CDR3 is 12 residues long. Germline V gene lookup returns CDR1 PRHDT and CDR2 FYEKMQ (reference sequence).

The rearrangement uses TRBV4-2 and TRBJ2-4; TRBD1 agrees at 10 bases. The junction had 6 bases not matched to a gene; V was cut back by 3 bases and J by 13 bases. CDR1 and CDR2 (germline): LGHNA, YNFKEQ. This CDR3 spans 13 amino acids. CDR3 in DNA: TGTGCCAGCAGCCAGGGACAGGGGTTTTACCAGTACTTC. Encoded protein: CASSQGQGFYQYF.

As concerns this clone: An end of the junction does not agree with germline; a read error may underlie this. In DNA form, the CDR3 reads TGTGCCAGCAGTTACTCTGAGGGACCCCTGTTACCGTCCTTC. Translating gives CASSYSEGPLLPSF. J is TRBJ1-2 and V is TRBV6-6; tentatively, D is TRBD1 (5 bases). The CDR3 consists of 14 residues. Germline V lookup: CDR1 MNHNY, CDR2 SVGAGI (reference sequence).

CDR3 loop: CASSLVAGSETQYF. The DNA of the CDR3 is TGTGCCAGCAGCCTGGTAGCGGGATCAGAGACCCAGTACTTC. V usage is TRBV28 and J usage is TRBJ2-5; 8 bases are shared with TRBD2. Per the germline V gene, CDR1 is MDHEN and CDR2 is SYDVKM. This CDR3 is 14 amino acids long. Trimming cost V 6 bases and J 4 bases; bases outside gene matches: 7.

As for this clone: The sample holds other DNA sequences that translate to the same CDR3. CDR3 sequence: CASSLGLANEQFF. The CDR3 nucleotides read TGTGCCAGCAGCTTGGGACTAGCTAATGAGCAGTTCTTC. The chain employs TRBV7-3 and TRBJ2-1, with 9 bases aligning to TRBD2. Germline CDR1 is SGHTA and CDR2 is FQGTGA. J was trimmed by 7 bases and V by 3 bases; bases with no gene match: 1. This CDR3 is 13 amino acids long.

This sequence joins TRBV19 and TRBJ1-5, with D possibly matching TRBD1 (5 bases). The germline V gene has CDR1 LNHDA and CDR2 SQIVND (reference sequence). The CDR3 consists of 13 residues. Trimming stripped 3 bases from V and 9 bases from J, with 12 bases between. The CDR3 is CASSIGAGSPQHF. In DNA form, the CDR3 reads TGTGCCAGTAGTATTGGGGCCGGGTCGCCCCAGCATTTT.

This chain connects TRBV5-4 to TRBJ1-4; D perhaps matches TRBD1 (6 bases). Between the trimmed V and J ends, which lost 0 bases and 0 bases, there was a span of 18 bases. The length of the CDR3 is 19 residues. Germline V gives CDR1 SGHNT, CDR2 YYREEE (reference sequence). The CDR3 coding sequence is TGTGCCAGCAGCTTGGCCGAAGGGGGTGAGAGCCCAACTAATGAAAAACTGTTTTTT. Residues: CASSLAEGGESPTNEKLFF. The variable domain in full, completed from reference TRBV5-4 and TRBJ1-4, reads ETGVTQSPTHLIKTRGQQVTLRCSSQSGHNTVSWYQQALGQGPQFIFQYYREEENGRGNFPPRFSGLQFPNYSSELNVNALELDDSALYLCASSLAEGGESPTNEKLFFGSGTQLSVL.

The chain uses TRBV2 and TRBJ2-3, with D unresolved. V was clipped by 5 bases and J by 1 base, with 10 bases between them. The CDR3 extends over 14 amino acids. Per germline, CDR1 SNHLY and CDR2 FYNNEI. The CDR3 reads CASSYAEGTDTQYF. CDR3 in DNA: TGTGCCAGCAGTTATGCAGAGGGCACAGATACGCAGTATTTT.

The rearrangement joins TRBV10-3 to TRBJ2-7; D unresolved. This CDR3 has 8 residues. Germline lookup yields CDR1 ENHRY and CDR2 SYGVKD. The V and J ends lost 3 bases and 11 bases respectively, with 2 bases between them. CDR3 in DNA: TGTGCCATCAGTGAAGAGTACTTC. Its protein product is CAISEEYF.

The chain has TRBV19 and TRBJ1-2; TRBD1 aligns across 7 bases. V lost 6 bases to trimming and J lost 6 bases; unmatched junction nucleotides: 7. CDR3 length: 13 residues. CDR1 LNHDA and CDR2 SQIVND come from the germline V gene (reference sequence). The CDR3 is CASSARGLDGYTF. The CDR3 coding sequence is TGTGCCAGTAGCGCCAGGGGGTTGGATGGCTACACCTTC.

The CDR3 DNA follows: TGTGCCAGCAGTGACGTATCCGGGACAGCGAACACTGAAGCTTTCTTT. Residues: CASSDVSGTANTEAFF. V and J are TRBV2 and TRBJ1-1, with TRBD1 matching 7 bases. This CDR3 has 16 residues. The J segment lost 1 base and the V segment lost 3 bases, leaving 8 bases of the junction unmatched. Germline-derived CDR1 and CDR2 are SNHLY and FYNNEI.

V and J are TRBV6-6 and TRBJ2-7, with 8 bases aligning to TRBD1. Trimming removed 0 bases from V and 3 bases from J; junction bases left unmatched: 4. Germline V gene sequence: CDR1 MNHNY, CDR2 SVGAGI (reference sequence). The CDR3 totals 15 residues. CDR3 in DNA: TGTGCCAGCAGTTACTCCGGGACAGGAATCTACGAGCAGTACTTC. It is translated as CASSYSGTGIYEQYF.

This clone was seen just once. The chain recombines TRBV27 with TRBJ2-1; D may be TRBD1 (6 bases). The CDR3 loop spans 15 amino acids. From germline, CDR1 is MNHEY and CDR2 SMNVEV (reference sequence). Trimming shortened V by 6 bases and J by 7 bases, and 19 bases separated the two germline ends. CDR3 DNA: TGTGCCAGCAGCCACCCCCGGGACGGACAGAATGAGCAGTTCTTC. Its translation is CASSHPRDGQNEQFF.

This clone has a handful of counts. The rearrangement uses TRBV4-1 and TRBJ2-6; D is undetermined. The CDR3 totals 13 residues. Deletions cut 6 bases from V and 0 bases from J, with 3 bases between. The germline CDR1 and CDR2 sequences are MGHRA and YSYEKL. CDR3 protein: CASSYSGANVLTF. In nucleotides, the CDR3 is TGCGCCAGCAGTTACTCTGGGGCCAACGTCCTGACTTTC.

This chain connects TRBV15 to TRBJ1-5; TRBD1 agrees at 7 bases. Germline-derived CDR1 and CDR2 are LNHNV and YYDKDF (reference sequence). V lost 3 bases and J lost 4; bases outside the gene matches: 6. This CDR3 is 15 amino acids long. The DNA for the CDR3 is TGTGCCACCAGCAGTACAGGGGTCGGTAATCAGCCCCAGCATTTT. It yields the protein CATSSTGVGNQPQHF.

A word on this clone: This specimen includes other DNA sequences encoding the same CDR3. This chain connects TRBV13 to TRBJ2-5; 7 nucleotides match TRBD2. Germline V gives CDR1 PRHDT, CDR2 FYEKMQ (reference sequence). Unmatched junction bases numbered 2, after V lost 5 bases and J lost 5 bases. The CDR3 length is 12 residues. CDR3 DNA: TGTGCCAGCAGCCGGGGAGGGGAGACCCAGTACTTC. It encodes CASSRGGETQYF. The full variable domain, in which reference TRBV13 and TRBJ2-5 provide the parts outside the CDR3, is AAGVIQSPRHLIKEKRETATLKCYPIPRHDTVYWYQQGPGQDPQFLISFYEKMQSDKGSIPDRFSAQQFSDYHSELNMSSLELGDSALYFCASSRGGETQYFGPGTRLLVL.

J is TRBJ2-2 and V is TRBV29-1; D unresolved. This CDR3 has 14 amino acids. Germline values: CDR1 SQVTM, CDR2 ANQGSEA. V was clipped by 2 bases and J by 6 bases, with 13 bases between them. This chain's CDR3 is CSVESPLLAGELFF. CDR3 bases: TGCAGCGTTGAATCCCCTCTATTGGCCGGGGAGCTGTTTTTT.

The CDR3 loop is CALEKLFF. CDR3 DNA sequence: TGTGCTCTAGAAAAACTGTTTTTT. The chain employs TRBV21-1 and TRBJ1-4. TRBV21-1 is a recognized pseudogene. This CDR3 is 8 amino acids long.

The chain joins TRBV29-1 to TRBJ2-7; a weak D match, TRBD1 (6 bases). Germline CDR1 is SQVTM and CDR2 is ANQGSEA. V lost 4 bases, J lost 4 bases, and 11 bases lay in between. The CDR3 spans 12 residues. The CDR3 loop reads CSVGTALYEQYF. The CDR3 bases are TGCAGCGTTGGGACAGCCCTTTACGAGCAGTACTTC.

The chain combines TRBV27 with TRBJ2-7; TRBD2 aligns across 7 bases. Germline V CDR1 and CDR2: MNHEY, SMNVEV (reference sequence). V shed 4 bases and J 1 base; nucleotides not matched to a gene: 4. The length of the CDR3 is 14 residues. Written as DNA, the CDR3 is TGTGCCAGCAGTTGGGAGGGCCATTCCTACGAGCAGTACTTC. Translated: CASSWEGHSYEQYF.

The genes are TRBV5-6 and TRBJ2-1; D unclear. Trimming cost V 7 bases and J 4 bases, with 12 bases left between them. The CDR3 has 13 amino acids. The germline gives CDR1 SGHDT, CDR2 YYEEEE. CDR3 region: CASSQQMYNEQFF. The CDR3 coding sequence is TGTGCCAGCTCCCAGCAGATGTACAATGAGCAGTTCTTC.